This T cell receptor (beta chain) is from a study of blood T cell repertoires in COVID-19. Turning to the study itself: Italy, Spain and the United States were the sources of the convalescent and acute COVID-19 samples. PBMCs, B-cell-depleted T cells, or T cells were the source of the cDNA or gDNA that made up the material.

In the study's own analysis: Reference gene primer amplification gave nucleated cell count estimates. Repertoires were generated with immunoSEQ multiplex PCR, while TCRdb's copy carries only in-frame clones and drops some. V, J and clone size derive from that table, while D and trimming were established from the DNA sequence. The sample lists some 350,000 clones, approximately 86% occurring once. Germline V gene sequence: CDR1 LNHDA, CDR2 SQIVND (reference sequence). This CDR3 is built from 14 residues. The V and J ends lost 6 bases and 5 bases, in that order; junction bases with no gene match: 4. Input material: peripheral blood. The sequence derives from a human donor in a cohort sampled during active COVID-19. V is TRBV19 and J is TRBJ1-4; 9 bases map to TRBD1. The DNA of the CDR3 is TGTGCCAGTAGGGACAGGGGACTAAATGAAAAACTGTTTTTT. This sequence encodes CASRDRGLNEKLFF.